One T cell receptor (beta chain) is described in this entry. Its antigen is not known. The data originate from a study of cytomegalovirus exposure and HLA in healthy donors. Study-wide results and limits: Most TCR sequences were rare, but some public TCRs occurred in many donors. The study flagged about 150 TCR beta chains as cytomegalovirus-associated.

Donors were drawn from the roughly 130-subject validation cohort, separate from the roughly 670-subject first cohort. The CDR3 extends over 13 amino acids. The germline V gene has CDR1 KGHSH and CDR2 LQKENI. V lost 4 bases and J 3 bases, leaving 7 bases between the germline ends. TCRdb's copy holds only in-frame clones and misses some; the assay was immunoSEQ multiplex PCR. The data show 110,000 to 150,000 clones, around 85% seen once. The sample taken for sequencing was PBMCs. The chain combines TRBV18 with TRBJ2-1; D may be TRBD2 (5 bases). The receptor was derived from a man aged 18 to 29 in good health and CMV-seronegative. In DNA form, the CDR3 reads TGTGCCAGCTCACTAACTAGCTACAATGAGCAGTTCTTC. As protein: CASSLTSYNEQFF.